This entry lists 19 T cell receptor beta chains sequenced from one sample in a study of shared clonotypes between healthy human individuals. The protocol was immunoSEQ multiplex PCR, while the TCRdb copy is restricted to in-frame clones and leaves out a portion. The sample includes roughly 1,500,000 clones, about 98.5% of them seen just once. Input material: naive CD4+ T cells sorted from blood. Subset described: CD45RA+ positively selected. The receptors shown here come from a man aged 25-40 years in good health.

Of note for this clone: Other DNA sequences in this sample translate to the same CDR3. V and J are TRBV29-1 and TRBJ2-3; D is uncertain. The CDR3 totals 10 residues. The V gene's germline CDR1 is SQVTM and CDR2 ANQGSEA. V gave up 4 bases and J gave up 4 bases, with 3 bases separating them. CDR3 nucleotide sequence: TGCAGCGTTGGGGCAGATACGCAGTATTTT. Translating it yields CSVGADTQYF.

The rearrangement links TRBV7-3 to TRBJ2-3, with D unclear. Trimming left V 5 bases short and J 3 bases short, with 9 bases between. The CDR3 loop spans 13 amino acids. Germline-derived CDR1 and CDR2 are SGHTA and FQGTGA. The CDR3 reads CASSPTGTDTQYF. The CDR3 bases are TGTGCCAGCAGCCCCACCGGGACAGATACGCAGTATTTT. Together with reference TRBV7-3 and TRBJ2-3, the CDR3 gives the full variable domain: GAGVSQTPSNKVTEKGKYVELRCDPISGHTALYWYRQSLGQGPEFLIYFQGTGAADDSGLPNDRFFAVRPEGSVSTLKIQRTERGDSAVYLCASSPTGTDTQYFGPGTRLTVL.

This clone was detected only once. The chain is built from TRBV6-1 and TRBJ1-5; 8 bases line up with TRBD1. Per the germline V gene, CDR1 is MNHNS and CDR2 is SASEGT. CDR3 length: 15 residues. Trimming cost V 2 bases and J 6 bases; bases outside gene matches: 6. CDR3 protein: CASSEIQGGFQPQHF. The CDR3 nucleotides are TGTGCCAGCAGTGAAATACAGGGGGGGTTTCAGCCCCAGCATTTT.

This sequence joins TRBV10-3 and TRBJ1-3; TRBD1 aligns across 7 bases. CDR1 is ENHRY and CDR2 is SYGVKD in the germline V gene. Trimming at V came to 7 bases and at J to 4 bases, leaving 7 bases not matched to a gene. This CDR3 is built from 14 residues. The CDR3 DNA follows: TGTGCCATCACCTGGGACAGAGAGGGAAACACCATATATTTT. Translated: CAITWDREGNTIYF.

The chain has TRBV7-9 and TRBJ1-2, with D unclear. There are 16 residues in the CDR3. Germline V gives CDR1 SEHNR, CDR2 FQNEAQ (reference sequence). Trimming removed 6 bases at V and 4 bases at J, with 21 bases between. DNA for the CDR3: TGTGCCAGCAGTCCGAGGCAGGCCAGTTCCATCTATGGCTACACCTTC. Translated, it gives CASSPRQASSIYGYTF.

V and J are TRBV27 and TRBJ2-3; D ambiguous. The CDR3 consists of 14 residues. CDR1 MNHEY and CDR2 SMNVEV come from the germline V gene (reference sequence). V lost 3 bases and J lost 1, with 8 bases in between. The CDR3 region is CASSLGFGTDTQYF. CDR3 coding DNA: TGTGCCAGCAGTTTGGGATTCGGCACAGATACGCAGTATTTT.

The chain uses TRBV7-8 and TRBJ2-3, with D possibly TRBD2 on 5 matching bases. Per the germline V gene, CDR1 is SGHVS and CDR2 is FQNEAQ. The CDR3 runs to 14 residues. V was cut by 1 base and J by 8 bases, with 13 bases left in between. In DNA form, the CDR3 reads TGTGCCAGCAGCTTAGGGGGTTTAGGAGGTACGCAGTATTTT. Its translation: CASSLGGLGGTQYF.

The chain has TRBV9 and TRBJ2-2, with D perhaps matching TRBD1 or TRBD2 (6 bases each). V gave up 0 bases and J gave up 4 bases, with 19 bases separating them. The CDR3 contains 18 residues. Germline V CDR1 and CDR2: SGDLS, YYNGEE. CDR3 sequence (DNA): TGTGCCAGCAGCGTAGAGGGGGGTTCTAGGGCTATCACCGGGGAGCTGTTTTTT. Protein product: CASSVEGGSRAITGELFF.

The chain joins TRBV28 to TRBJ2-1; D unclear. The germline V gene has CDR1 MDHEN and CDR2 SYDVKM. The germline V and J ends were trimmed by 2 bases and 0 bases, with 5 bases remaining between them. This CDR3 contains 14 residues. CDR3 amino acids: CASSLPGSYNEQFF. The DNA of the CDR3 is TGTGCCAGCAGTTTACCAGGCTCCTACAATGAGCAGTTCTTC.

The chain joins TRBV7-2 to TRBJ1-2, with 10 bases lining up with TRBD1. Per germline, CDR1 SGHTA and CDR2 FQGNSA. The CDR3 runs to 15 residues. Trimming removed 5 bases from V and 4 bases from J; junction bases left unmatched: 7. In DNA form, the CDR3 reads TGTGCCAGCAGCGTGGACAGGGGGGCGAGCTATGGCTACACCTTC. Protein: CASSVDRGASYGYTF. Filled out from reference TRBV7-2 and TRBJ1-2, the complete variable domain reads GAGVSQSPSNKVTEKGKDVELRCDPISGHTALYWYRQSLGQGLEFLIYFQGNSAPDKSGLPSDRFSAERTGGSVSTLTIQRTQQEDSAVYLCASSVDRGASYGYTFGSGTRLTVV.

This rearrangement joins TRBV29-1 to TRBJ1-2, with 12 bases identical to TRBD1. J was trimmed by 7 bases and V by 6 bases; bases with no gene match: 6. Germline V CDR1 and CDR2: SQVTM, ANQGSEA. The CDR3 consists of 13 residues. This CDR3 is CSVLGQGAPGYTF. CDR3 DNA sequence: TGCAGCGTCCTGGGACAGGGGGCTCCTGGCTACACCTTC.

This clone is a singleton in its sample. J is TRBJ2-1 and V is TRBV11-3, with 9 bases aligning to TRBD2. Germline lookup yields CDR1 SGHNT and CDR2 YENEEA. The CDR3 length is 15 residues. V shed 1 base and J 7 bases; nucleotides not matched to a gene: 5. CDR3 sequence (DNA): TGTGCCAGCAGCTTAGTTCTAGCGGGGAATAATGAGCAGTTCTTC. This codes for CASSLVLAGNNEQFF.

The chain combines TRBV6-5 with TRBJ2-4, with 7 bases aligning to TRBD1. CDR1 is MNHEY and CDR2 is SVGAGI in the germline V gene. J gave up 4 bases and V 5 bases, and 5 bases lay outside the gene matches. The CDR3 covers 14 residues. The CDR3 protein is CASSRQGGKNIQYF. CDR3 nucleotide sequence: TGTGCCAGCAGTCGACAGGGCGGGAAAAACATTCAGTACTTC.

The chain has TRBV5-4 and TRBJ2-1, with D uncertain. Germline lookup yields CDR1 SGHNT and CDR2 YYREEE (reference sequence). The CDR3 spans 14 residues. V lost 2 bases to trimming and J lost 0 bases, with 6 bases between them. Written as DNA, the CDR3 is TGTGCCAGCAGCTTTCGAAGCTCCTACAATGAGCAGTTCTTC. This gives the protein CASSFRSSYNEQFF.

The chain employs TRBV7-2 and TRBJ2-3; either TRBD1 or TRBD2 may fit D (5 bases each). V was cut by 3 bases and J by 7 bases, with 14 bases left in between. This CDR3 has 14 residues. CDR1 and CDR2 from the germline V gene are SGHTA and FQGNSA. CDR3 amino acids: CASSFRDGDYTQYF. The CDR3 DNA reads TGTGCCAGCAGCTTCCGGGACGGGGATTATACGCAGTATTTT.

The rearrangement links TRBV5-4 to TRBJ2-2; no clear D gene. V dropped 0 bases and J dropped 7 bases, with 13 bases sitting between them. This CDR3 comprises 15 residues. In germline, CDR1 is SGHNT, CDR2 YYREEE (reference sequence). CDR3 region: CASSLEPESLGELFF. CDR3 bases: TGTGCCAGCAGCTTGGAGCCAGAGAGTCTCGGGGAGCTGTTTTTT.

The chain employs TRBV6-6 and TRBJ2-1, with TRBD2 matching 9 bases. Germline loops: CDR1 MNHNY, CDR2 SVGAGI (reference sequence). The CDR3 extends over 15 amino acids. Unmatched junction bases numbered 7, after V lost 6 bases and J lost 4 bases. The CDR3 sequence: CASRGLASEYNEQFF. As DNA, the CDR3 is TGTGCCAGCAGAGGACTAGCGAGCGAATACAATGAGCAGTTCTTC.

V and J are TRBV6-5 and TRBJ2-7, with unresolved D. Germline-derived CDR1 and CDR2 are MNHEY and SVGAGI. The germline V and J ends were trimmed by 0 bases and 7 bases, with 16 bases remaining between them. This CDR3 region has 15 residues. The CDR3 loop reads CASSYSILPPWEQYF. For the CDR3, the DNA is TGTGCCAGCAGTTACTCGATCCTGCCGCCTTGGGAGCAGTACTTC.

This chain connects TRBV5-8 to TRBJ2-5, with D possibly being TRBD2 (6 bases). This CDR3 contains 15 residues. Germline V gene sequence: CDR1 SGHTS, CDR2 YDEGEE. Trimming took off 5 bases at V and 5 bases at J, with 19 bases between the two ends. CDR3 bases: TGTGCCAGCAGTTCCGGGACGGCGGGATCGGAGACCCAGTACTTC. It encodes CASSSGTAGSETQYF.